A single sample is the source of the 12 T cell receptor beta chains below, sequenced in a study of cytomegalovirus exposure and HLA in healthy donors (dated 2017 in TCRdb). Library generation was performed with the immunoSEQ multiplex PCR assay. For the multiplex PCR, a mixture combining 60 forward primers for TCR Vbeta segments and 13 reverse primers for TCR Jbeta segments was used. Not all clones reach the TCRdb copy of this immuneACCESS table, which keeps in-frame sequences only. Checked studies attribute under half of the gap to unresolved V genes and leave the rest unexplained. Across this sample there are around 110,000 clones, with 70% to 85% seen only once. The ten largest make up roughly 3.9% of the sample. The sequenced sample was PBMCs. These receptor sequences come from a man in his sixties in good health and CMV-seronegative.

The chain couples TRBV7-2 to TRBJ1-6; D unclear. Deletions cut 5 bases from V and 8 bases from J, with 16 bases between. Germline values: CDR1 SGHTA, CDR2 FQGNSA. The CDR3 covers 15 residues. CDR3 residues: CASSPVQRRDSPLHF. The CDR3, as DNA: TGTGCCAGCAGCCCAGTTCAGAGGCGTGATTCACCCCTCCACTTT.

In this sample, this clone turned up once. The CDR3 nucleotides read TGCGCCAGCAGCCAAGTACCATCGGGGGTTGGGGCCCTTGCAACTAATGAAAAACTGTTTTTT. It is translated as CASSQVPSGVGALATNEKLFF. The chain joins TRBV4-1 to TRBJ1-4, with D maybe TRBD1 (5 bases). Trimming shortened V by 1 base and J by 0 bases, and 24 bases separated the two germline ends. This CDR3 has 21 amino acids. The germline gives CDR1 MGHRA, CDR2 YSYEKL.

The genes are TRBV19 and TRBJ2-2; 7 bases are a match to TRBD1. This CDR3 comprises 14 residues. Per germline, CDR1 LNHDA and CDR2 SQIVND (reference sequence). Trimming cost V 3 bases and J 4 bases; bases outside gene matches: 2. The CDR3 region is CASSINRGTGELFF. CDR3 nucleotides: TGTGCCAGTAGTATTAACAGGGGCACCGGGGAGCTGTTTTTT.

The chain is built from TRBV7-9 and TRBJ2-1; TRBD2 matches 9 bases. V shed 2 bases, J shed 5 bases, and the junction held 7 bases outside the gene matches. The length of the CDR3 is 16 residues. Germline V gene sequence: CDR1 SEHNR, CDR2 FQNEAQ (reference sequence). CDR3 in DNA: TGTGCCAGCAGCTTATCGTTAGCGGGGGCCCACAATGAGCAGTTCTTC. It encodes CASSLSLAGAHNEQFF.

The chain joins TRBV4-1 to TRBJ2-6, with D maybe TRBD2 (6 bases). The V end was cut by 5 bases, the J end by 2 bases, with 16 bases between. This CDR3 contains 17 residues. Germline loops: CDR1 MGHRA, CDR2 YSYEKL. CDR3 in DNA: TGCGCCAGCAGCACACGCCTAGCGAGTACTGGGGCCAACGTCCTGACTTTC. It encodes CASSTRLASTGANVLTF.

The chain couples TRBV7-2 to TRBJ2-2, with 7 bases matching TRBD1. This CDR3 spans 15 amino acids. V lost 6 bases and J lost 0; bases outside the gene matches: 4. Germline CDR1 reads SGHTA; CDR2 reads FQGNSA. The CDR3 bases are TGTGCCAGCAGTTCGGGACAGTCGAACACCGGGGAGCTGTTTTTT. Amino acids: CASSSGQSNTGELFF. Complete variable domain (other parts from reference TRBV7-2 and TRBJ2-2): GAGVSQSPSNKVTEKGKDVELRCDPISGHTALYWYRQSLGQGLEFLIYFQGNSAPDKSGLPSDRFSAERTGGSVSTLTIQRTQQEDSAVYLCASSSGQSNTGELFFGEGSRLTVL.

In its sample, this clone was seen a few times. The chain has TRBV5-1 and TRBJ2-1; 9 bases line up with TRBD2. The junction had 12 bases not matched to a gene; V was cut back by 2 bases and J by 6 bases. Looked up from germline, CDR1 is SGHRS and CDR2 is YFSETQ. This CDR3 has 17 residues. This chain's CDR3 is CASSLESVGRGGNEQFF. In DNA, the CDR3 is TGCGCCAGCAGCTTAGAGAGTGTTGGGCGGGGGGGCAATGAGCAGTTCTTC.

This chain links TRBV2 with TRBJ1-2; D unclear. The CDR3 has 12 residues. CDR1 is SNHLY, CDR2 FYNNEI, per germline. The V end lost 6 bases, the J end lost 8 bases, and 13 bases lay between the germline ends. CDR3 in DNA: TGTGCCAGCAGGGAGGAAAGGGAGGGCTACACCTTC. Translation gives CASREEREGYTF.

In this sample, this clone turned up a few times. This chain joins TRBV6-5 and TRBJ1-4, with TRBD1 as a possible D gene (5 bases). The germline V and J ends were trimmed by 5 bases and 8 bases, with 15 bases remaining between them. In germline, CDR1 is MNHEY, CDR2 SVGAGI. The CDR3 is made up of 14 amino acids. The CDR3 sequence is CASSGALGVEKLFF. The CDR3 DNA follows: TGTGCCAGCAGTGGCGCCCTAGGGGTCGAAAAACTGTTTTTT.

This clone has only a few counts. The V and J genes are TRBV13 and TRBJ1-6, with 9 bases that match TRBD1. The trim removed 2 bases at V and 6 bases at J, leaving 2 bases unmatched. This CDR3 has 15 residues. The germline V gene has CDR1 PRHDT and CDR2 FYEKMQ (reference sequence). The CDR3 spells CASSLWGQGNSPLHF. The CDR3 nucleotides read TGTGCCAGCAGCTTATGGGGACAGGGTAATTCACCCCTCCACTTT.

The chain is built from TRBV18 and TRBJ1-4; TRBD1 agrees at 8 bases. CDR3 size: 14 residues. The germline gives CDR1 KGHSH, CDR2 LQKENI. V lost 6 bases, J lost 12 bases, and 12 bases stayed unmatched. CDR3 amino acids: CASSQQGGTSELFF. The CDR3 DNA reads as TGTGCCAGCTCGCAACAGGGGGGAACGTCGGAACTGTTTTTT.

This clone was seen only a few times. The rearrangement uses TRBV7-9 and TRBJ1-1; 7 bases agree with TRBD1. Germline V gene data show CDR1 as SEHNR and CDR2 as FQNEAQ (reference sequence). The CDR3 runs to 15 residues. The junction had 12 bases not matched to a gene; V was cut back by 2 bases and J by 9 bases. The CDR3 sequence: CASSLPTGTLSQAFF. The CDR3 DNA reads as TGTGCCAGCAGCTTACCGACAGGGACACTTTCGCAAGCTTTCTTT.